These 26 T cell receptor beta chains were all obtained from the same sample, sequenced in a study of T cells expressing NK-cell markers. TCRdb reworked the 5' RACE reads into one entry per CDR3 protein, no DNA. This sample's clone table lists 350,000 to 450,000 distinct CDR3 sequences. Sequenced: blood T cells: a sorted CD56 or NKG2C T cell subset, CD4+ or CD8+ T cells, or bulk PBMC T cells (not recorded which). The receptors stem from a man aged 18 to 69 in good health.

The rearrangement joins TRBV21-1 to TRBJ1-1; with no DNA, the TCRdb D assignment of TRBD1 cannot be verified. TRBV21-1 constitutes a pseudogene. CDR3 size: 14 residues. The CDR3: CASSKVQGNTEAFF.

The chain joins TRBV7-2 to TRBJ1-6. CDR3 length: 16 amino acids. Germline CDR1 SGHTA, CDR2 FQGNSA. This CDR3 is CASSLQESSYNSPLHF.

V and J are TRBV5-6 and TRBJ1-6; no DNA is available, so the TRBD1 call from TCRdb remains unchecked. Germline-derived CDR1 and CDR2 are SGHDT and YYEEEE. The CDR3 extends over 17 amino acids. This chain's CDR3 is CASSWETGRIANSPLHF.

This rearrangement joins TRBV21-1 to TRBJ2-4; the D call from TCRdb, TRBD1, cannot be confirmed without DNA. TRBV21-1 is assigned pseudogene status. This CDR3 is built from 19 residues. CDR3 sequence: CASSKAFYRGWGAKNIQYF.

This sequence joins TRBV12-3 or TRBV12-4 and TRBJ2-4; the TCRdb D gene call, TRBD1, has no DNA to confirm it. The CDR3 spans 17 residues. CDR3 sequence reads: CASSLVAGGGYPNIQYF.

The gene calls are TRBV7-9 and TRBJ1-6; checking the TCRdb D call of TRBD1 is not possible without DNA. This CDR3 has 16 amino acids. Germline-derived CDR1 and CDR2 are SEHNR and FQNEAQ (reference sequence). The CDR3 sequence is CASSQTGTGGGSPLHF.

The CDR3 loop is CASSFIQGRPSEKLFF. The rearrangement links TRBV6-5 to TRBJ1-4. The germline CDR1 and CDR2 sequences are MNHEY and SVGAGI. The CDR3 spans 16 residues.

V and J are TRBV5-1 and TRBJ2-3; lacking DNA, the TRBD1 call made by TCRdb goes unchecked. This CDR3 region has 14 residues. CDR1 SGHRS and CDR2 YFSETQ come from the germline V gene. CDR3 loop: CASSRGRGTDTQYF.

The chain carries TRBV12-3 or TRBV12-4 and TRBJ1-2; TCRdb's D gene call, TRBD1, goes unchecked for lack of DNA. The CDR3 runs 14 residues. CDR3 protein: CASSYRDRGNGYTF.

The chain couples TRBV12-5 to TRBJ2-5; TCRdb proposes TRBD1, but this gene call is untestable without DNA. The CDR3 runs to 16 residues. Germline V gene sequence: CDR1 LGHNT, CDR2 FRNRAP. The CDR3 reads CASGLARTDEQETQYF.

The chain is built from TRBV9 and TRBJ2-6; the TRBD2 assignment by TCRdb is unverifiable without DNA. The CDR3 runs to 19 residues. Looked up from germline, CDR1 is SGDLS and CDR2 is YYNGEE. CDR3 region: CASGFWGDRTDSGANVLTF. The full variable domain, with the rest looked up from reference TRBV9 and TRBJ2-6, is DSGVTQTPKHLITATGQRVTLRCSPRSGDLSVYWYQQSLDQGLQFLIQYYNGEERAKGNILERFSAQQFPDLHSELNLSSLELGDSALYFCASGFWGDRTDSGANVLTFGAGSRLTVL.

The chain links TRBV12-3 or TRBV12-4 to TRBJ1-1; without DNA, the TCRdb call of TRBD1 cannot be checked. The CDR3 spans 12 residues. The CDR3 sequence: CASSFFSGAAFF.

CDR3 sequence reads: CASSPAPGGLYGYTF. The gene calls are TRBV7-9 and TRBJ1-2; checking the TCRdb D call of TRBD1 is not possible without DNA. The germline V gene has CDR1 SEHNR and CDR2 FQNEAQ (reference sequence). This CDR3 is 15 amino acids long.

The CDR3 is CASSRRDRVWSEKLFF. The rearrangement uses TRBV13 and TRBJ1-4; the D call of TRBD1 rests on TCRdb alone, since no DNA is present to check it. This CDR3 has 16 amino acids. From germline, CDR1 is PRHDT and CDR2 FYEKMQ (reference sequence).

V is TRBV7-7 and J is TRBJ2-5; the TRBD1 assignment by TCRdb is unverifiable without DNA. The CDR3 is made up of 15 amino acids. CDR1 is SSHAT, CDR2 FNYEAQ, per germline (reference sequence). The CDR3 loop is CASSPQPGAQETQYF.

The CDR3 reads CASSKNQPQHF. The J gene is TRBJ1-5, the V gene TRBV21-1. TRBV21-1 is annotated as a pseudogene. This CDR3 has 11 amino acids.

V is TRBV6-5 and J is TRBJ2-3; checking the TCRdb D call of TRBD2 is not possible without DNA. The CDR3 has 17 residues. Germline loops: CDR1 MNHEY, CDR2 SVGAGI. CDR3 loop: CASSYSRSGGARDTQYF.

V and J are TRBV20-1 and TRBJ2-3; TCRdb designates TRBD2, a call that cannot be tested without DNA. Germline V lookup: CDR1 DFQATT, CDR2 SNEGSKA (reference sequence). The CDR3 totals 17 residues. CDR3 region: CSARNPYSGDRTDTQYF.

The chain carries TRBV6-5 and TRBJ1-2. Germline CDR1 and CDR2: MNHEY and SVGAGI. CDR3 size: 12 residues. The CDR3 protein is CASTKGGIGYTF.

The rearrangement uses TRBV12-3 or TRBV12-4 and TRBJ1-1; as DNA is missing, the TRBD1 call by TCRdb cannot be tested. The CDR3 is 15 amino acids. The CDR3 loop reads CASSLGRAGNTEAFF.

CDR3 region: CASSYPPPYTEAFF. The V call is TRBV6-7, the J call TRBJ1-1; there is no DNA to check the TCRdb D call of TRBD1. TRBV6-7 is an open reading frame whose function is uncertain. The CDR3 is 14 amino acids.

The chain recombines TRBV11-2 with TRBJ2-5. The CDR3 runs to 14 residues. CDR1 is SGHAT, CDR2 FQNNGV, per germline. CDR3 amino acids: CASSLLRAKETQYF. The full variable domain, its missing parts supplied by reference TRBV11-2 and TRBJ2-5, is EAGVAQSPRYKIIEKRQSVAFWCNPISGHATLYWYQQILGQGPKLLIQFQNNGVVDDSQLPKDRFSAERLKGVDSTLKIQPAKLEDSAVYLCASSLLRAKETQYFGPGTRLLVL.

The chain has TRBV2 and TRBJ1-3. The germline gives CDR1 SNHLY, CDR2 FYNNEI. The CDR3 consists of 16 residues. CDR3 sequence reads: CASSLTWETSGNTIYF.

CDR3 amino acids: CASSLVREGTDTQYF. The chain joins TRBV7-9 to TRBJ2-3; as DNA is missing, the TRBD2 call by TCRdb cannot be tested. CDR1 and CDR2 (germline): SEHNR, FQNEAQ (reference sequence). The length of the CDR3 is 15 residues.

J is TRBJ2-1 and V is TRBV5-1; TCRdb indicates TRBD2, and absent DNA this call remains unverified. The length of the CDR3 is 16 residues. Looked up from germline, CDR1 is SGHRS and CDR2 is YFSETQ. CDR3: CASSQTTGGGHDEQFF. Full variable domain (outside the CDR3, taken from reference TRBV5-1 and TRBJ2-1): KAGVTQTPRYLIKTRGQQVTLSCSPISGHRSVSWYQQTPGQGLQFLFEYFSETQRNKGNFPGRFSGRQFSNSRSEMNVSTLELGDSALYLCASSQTTGGGHDEQFFGPGTRLTVL.

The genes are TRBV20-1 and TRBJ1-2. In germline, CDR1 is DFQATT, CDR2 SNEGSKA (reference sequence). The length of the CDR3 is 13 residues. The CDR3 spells CSARFREGSGYTF.